The source of this T cell receptor (beta chain) is a study of memory CD4+ T cells and cytomegalovirus serostatus. Study as a whole: This sample comes from healthy Belgian adults, 8 to 10 CMV seropositive, 24 seronegative.

Germline CDR1 and CDR2: SGHRS and YFSETQ. The ends were cut back, 0 bases at V and 7 bases at J, with 8 bases in the middle. The CDR3 extends over 13 amino acids. Study outcomes and limitations: Each of approximately 69 CMV-associated TCRbeta sequences occurred in one to five individuals. Suggested: most of the CMV-linked TCR signature lies in CD4+ memory cells.

TCRdb's table, derived via immunoSEQ multiplex PCR, lists solely in-frame clones and lacks some. The table shows tens of thousands of clones, with more than 75% occurring only once. A remark on this clone: The antigen is unknown.

The sort gate was single viable CD3+CD4+CD8-CD45RO+ cells for memory CD4+ T cells. This sequence was found in an adult in good health and CMV-seropositive. The rearrangement uses TRBV5-1 and TRBJ2-1; D remains unclear. The sequencing input was memory CD4+ T cells from blood. The CDR3 DNA reads TGCGCCAGCAGCTTGGGAGCGCCAAATGAGCAGTTCTTC. Protein: CASSLGAPNEQFF. Full variable domain (rest looked up from reference TRBV5-1 and TRBJ2-1): KAGVTQTPRYLIKTRGQQVTLSCSPISGHRSVSWYQQTPGQGLQFLFEYFSETQRNKGNFPGRFSGRQFSNSRSEMNVSTLELGDSALYLCASSLGAPNEQFFGPGTRLTVL.